A selection of T cell receptor beta chains follows, all from one sample in a study of vaccination and CD4 T cells after COVID-19. One entry per CDR3 protein results from TCRdb running MiXCR on the PCR reads. The sample lists some 4,000 distinct CDR3 sequences, around 40% seen once, with roughly 27% in the top ten. What these receptors recognize is not known. Source material: CD4+ T cells from blood, cultured in vitro. The receptor set was obtained from a human donor who had recovered from COVID-19. CDR3s include the opening cysteine and the closing phenylalanine or tryptophan. Each record gives: D gene, J gene, V gene, clone size, CDR3 protein, CDR3 DNA. A D gene is named only where the DNA matches it firmly. Clone size is not always given. Where it is, it says once, few, many or a class for expanded clones.

>TRBD1|TRBJ1-2|TRBV2|few
CASRRDSYGYTF
TGTGCCAGCAGGAGGGACAGCTATGGCTACACCTTC
>TRBD1|TRBJ1-1|TRBV7-9|few
CASSATRTGGTEAFF
TGTGCCAGCAGCGCCACCCGGACAGGGGGTACTGAAGCTTTCTTT
>-|TRBJ2-1|TRBV3-1|few
CASSQMAVGEQFF
TGTGCCAGCAGCCAAATGGCGGTAGGTGAGCAGTTCTTC
>TRBD2|TRBJ2-3|TRBV7-2|-
CASLRSGGPNTQYF
TGTGCCAGCCTCCGATCGGGAGGGCCAAATACGCAGTATTTT
>-|TRBJ1-1|TRBV7-2|-
CASSSSVGIDTEAFF
TGTGCCAGCAGCTCCTCAGTGGGGATCGACACTGAAGCTTTCTTT
>TRBD2|TRBJ2-7|TRBV6-5|large
CASSYSTGGIYEQYF
TGTGCCAGCAGTTACTCTACGGGAGGGATCTACGAGCAGTACTTC
>TRBD1|TRBJ2-7|TRBV6-1|-
CASRRGQGGNEQYF
TGTGCCAGCAGACGAGGACAGGGAGGCAACGAGCAGTACTTC
>TRBD2|TRBJ2-2|TRBV5-1|once
CASSLFPGTSHGELFF
TGCGCCAGCAGCTTGTTCCCCGGGACTAGTCACGGGGAGCTGTTTTTT
>-|TRBJ1-6|TRBV7-2|few
CASSLSAHNDNSPLHF
TGTGCCAGCAGCTTATCGGCACACAATGATAATTCACCCCTCCACTTT
>TRBD1|TRBJ2-5|TRBV24-1|few
CATSDSRTGGETQYF
TGTGCCACCAGTGACTCCAGGACAGGGGGAGAGACCCAGTACTTC
>-|TRBJ2-4|TRBV15|-
CATSRVLGSGNIQYF
TGTGCCACCAGCAGAGTTCTTGGAAGTGGAAACATTCAGTACTTC
>-|TRBJ1-5|TRBV30|-
CAWSPVSPNQPQHF
TGTGCCTGGAGTCCGGTCAGTCCAAATCAGCCCCAGCATTTT
>-|TRBJ1-5|TRBV11-2|few
CASSSNNPGSNQPQHF
TGTGCCAGCAGCTCGAACAACCCGGGATCCAATCAGCCCCAGCATTTT
>-|TRBJ2-2|TRBV6-1|large
CASSEPGLSTGELFF
TGTGCCAGCAGTGAACCAGGATTGAGCACCGGGGAGCTGTTTTTT
>-|TRBJ2-7|TRBV20-1|-
CSAGSKSREQYF
TGCAGTGCAGGGAGTAAGAGTCGCGAGCAGTACTTC
>-|TRBJ2-7|TRBV7-2|once
CASSPRALYEQYF
TGTGCCAGCAGCCCCCGGGCCCTCTACGAGCAGTACTTC
>-|TRBJ2-1|TRBV7-8|-
CASSLVPDYTYNEQFF
TGTGCCAGCAGCTTAGTGCCCGACTATACCTACAATGAGCAGTTCTTC
>TRBD1|TRBJ2-7|TRBV10-3|-
CAMAGGSPYEQYF
TGTGCCATGGCAGGGGGTAGTCCCTACGAGCAGTACTTC
>-|TRBJ2-7|TRBV11-3|few
CASSLEGDEQYF
TGTGCCAGCAGCTTAGAAGGGGACGAGCAGTACTTC
>-|TRBJ2-1|TRBV6-1|few
CASSEHGREFNEQFF
TGTGCCAGCAGTGAACACGGCAGGGAATTCAATGAGCAGTTCTTC
>-|TRBJ2-3|TRBV20-1|-
CSCGGGAPMDTQYF
TGCAGCTGCGGAGGGGGGGCCCCAATGGATACGCAGTATTTT
>-|TRBJ1-3|TRBV20-1|few
CSARGLGNTIYF
TGCAGTGCTAGAGGCCTTGGAAACACCATATATTTT
>-|TRBJ2-7|TRBV11-1|once
CASSLGSGRYEQYF
TGTGCCAGCAGCCTAGGGTCGGGACGCTACGAGCAGTACTTC
>-|TRBJ2-7|TRBV21-1|few
CASSKEGTPSYEQYF
TGTGCCAGCAGCAAAGAAGGGACCCCCTCCTACGAGCAGTACTTC
>-|TRBJ2-5|TRBV7-2|-
CASSLVAASETQYF
TGTGCCAGCAGCTTAGTCGCGGCATCAGAGACCCAGTACTTC
>TRBD1|TRBJ2-1|TRBV2|-
CASGGQGAQNEQFF
TGTGCCAGCGGGGGACAGGGGGCGCAAAATGAGCAGTTCTTC
>-|TRBJ2-1|TRBV15|-
CATSRELPGFRYNEQFF
TGTGCCACCAGCAGAGAACTGCCAGGGTTTCGTTACAATGAGCAGTTCTTC
>TRBD1|TRBJ2-7|TRBV7-9|few
CASSPVGRDRYEQYF
TGTGCCAGCAGCCCCGTTGGCCGGGACAGGTACGAGCAGTACTTC
>TRBD2|TRBJ2-4|TRBV7-2|once
CASSLAPSGGARGIQYF
TGTGCCAGCAGCTTAGCGCCAAGCGGGGGGGCTAGGGGCATTCAGTACTTC
>-|TRBJ1-1|TRBV4-1|-
CASSQDQGRTEAFF
TGCGCCAGCAGCCAAGACCAGGGAAGAACTGAAGCTTTCTTT
>TRBD2|TRBJ2-5|TRBV20-1|-
CSASGNQETQYF
TGCAGCGCCAGCGGGAACCAAGAGACCCAGTACTTC
>TRBD2|TRBJ2-3|TRBV11-3|-
CASSLGLELAGGSTDTQYF
TGTGCCAGCAGCTTAGGGCTGGAGCTAGCGGGAGGGAGCACAGATACGCAGTATTTT
>TRBD2|TRBJ2-2|TRBV6-1|-
CASRRGGASNTGELFF
TGTGCCAGCAGACGCGGGGGGGCCTCGAACACCGGGGAGCTGTTTTTT
>TRBD1|TRBJ2-7|TRBV7-8|few
CASSLIPGQAYEQYF
TGTGCCAGCAGCCTCATACCGGGACAGGCCTACGAGCAGTACTTC
>-|TRBJ2-2|TRBV7-9|-
CASSLSGTTGELFF
TGTGCCAGCAGCTTATCAGGGACCACCGGGGAGCTGTTTTTT
>-|TRBJ1-1|TRBV21-1|large
CASSKLATEAFF
TGTGCCAGCAGCAAATTAGCCACTGAAGCTTTCTTT
>-|TRBJ1-1|TRBV20-1|-
CSASPWSATEAFF
TGCAGTGCTAGTCCATGGTCGGCCACTGAAGCTTTCTTT
>-|TRBJ2-6|TRBV14|few
CASSQLWGGANVLTF
TGTGCCAGCAGCCAACTTTGGGGGGGGGCCAACGTCCTGACTTTC
>-|TRBJ1-1|TRBV18|-
CASSPQSLNTEAFF
TGTGCCAGCTCACCACAGTCGTTGAACACTGAAGCTTTCTTT
>-|TRBJ2-5|TRBV6-1|-
CASSENGGETQYF
TGTGCCAGCAGTGAGAATGGGGGAGAGACCCAGTACTTC
>-|TRBJ1-5|TRBV19|few
CASSLMTGQPQHF
TGTGCCAGTAGCCTAATGACCGGTCAGCCCCAGCATTTT
>-|TRBJ1-3|TRBV20-1|few
CSASHGGNTIYF
TGCAGTGCTAGCCATGGGGGAAACACCATATATTTT
>-|TRBJ1-1|TRBV11-2|few
CASSPRVMNTEAFF
TGTGCCAGCAGCCCCCGGGTGATGAACACTGAAGCTTTCTTT
>-|TRBJ1-1|TRBV15|medium-sized
CATSSDRWDTEAFF
TGTGCCACCAGCAGTGACAGGTGGGACACTGAAGCTTTCTTT
>-|TRBJ2-7|TRBV12-3/TRBV12-4|large
CASSLSGFSSYEQYF
TGTGCCAGCAGTCTTAGCGGTTTCAGCTCCTACGAGCAGTACTTC